The present TCR beta chain was sequenced within a study of blood T cell repertoires in COVID-19. Study details: The cDNA or gDNA used as material had been derived from T cells, B-cell-depleted T cells, or PBMCs.

The data were produced by immunoSEQ multiplex PCR, yet TCRdb's version contains in-frame clones alone and is incomplete. The sample has around 190,000 clones; about nine tenths are singletons. J gave up 5 bases and V 2 bases, and 7 bases lay outside the gene matches. This CDR3 region has 16 residues. The germline CDR1 and CDR2 sequences are LNHNV and YYDKDF (reference sequence). The chain carries TRBV15 and TRBJ2-2, with 8 positions matching TRBD2. This TCR was sampled from a man aged 25 to 40 with acute or convalescent COVID-19. Material: peripheral blood. CDR3: CATSRSGTRGTGELFF. In DNA, the CDR3 is TGTGCCACCAGCAGATCGGGGACTAGGGGTACCGGGGAGCTGTTTTTT.